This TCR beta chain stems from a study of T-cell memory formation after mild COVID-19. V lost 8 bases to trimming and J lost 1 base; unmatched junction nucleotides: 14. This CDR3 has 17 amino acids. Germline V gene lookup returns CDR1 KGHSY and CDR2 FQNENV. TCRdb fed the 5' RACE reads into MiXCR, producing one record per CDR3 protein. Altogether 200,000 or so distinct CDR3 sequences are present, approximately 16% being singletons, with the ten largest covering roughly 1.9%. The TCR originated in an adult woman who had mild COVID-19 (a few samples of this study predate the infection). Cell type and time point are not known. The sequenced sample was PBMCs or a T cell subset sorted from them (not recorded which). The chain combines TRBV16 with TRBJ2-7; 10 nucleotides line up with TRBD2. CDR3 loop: CASQRQPTSGNSYEQYF. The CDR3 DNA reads TGTGCCAGCCAAAGGCAACCCACTAGCGGGAATTCCTACGAGCAGTACTTC.